The text below deals with one T cell receptor beta chain. Its cognate antigen is unknown. These data originate in a study of T cell responses to AZD1222 COVID-19 vaccine. The method was immunoSEQ multiplex PCR; TCRdb's version includes in-frame clones alone and lacks a portion of them. The sample holds 130,000 or so clones, 93% seen once. General observations from the study: Researchers took repertoire samples only after the peak T cell response had come. Clonal diversity was possibly underestimated, and the donors were mostly white British, with more females. Baseline testing showed seropositivity in only a handful of AZD1222 recipients. The span of vaccine-associated CD4 TCRs extended across spike, with dominance at 160-218 and 743-854.

Germline values: CDR1 MDHEN, CDR2 SYDVKM. This CDR3 region has 15 residues. Trimming removed 1 base from V and 4 bases from J, with 13 bases in between. The sample in question was peripheral blood, obtained on day 0 of AZD1222 vaccination. The TCR was taken from an adult in good health. This sequence joins TRBV28 and TRBJ1-1, with D tentatively TRBD1 (5 bases). The CDR3 bases are TGTGCCAGCAGTTTATCGAGGGGTCGGTTCACTGAAGCTTTCTTT. Encoded protein: CASSLSRGRFTEAFF.